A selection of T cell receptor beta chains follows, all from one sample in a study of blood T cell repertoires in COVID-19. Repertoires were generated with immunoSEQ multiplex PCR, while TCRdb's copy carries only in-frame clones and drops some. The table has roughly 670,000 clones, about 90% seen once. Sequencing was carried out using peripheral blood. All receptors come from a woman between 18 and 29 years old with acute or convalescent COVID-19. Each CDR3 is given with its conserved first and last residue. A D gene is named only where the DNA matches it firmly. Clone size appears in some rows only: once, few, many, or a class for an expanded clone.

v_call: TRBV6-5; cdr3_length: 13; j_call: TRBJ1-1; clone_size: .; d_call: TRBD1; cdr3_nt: TGTGCCAGCTCAGATCAGGGGGCACTTCGAGCTTTCTTT; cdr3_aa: CASSDQGALRAFF
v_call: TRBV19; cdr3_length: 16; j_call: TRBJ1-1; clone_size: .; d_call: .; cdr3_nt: TGTGCCAGTAGTATGGGAAGGACTCTCCGGGGGACTGAAGCTTTCTTT; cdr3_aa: CASSMGRTLRGTEAFF
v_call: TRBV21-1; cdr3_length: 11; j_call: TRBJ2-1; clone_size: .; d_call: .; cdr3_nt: TGTGCCCCAATTGAAGGGGTTGAGCAGTTCTTC; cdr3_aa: CAPIEGVEQFF
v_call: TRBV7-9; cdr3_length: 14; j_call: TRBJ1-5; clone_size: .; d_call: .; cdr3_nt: TGTGCCAGCGCCCCGGGACTGAGCAATCAGCCCCAGCATTTT; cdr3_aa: CASAPGLSNQPQHF
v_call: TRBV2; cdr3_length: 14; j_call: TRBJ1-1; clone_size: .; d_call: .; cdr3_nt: TGTGCCAGCAGGCTCACCCAACAGGGTACTGAAGCTTTCTTT; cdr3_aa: CASRLTQQGTEAFF
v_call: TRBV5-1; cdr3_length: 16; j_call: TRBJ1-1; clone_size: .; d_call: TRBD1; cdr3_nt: TGCGCCAGCAGCTTCTTACAGGGGGCGGGAGGCACTGAAGCTTTCTTT; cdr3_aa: CASSFLQGAGGTEAFF
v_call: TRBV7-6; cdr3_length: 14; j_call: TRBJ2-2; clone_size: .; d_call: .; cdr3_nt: TGTGCCAGCAGCCCCCTCGTAAATGCCGGGGAGCTGTTTTTT; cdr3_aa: CASSPLVNAGELFF
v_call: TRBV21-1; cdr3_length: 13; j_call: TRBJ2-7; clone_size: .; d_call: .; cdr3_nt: TGTGCCAGCAACTCTGGGGGGGACTACGAGCAGTACTTC; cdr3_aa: CASNSGGDYEQYF
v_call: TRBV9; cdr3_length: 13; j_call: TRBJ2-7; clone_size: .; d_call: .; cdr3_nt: TGTGCCAGCAGCCCACGACATTCGTGGGAGCAGTACTTC; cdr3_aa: CASSPRHSWEQYF
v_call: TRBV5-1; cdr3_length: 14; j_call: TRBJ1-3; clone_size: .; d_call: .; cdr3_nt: TGCGCCAGCAGCTTGTTCCCAGGGGCAAACACCATATATTTT; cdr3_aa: CASSLFPGANTIYF
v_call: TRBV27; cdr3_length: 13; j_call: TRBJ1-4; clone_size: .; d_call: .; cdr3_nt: TGTGCCAGCAGCCTGGTGGGCGATGAAAAACTGTTTTTT; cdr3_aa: CASSLVGDEKLFF
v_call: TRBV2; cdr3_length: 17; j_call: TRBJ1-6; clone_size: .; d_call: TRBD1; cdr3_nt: TGTGCCAGCAGGGGTCGACAGGGAAGCTCCTATAATTCACCCCTCCACTTT; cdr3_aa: CASRGRQGSSYNSPLHF
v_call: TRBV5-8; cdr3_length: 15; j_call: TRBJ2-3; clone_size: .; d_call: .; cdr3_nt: TGTGCCAGCAGCCCAATACAGGGTGTGCCAGATACGCAGTATTTT; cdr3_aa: CASSPIQGVPDTQYF
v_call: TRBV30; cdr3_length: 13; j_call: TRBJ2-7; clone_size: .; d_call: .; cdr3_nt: TGTGCCTGGAGGGCAGGGGAAACCTACGAGCAGTACTTC; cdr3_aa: CAWRAGETYEQYF
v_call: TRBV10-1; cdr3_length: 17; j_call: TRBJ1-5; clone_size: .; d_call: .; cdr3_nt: TGCGCCAGCAGTCCCTGGGGGCAGGGGAGCTACAATCAGCCCCAGCATTTT; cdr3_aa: CASSPWGQGSYNQPQHF
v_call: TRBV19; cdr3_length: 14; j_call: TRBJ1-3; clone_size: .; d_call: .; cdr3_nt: TGTGCCAGTAGTATAGTCGGGTCTGGAAACACCATATATTTT; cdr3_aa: CASSIVGSGNTIYF
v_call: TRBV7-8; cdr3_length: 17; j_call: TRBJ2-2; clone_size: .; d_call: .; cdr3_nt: TGTGCCAGCAGCCAAGCTTGGGGGCCCTCGAACACCGGGGAGCTGTTTTTT; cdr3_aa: CASSQAWGPSNTGELFF
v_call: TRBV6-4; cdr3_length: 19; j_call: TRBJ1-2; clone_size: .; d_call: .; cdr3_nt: TGTGCCAGCAGTGACTTTGTAATAAGCTCTCATACTTTCAACTATGGCTACACCTTC; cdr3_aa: CASSDFVISSHTFNYGYTF
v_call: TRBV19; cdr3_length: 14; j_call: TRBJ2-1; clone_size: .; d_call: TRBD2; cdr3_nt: TGTGCCAGTAGTACCTCTCTGGTAGCGGGTGAGCAGTTCTTC; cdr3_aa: CASSTSLVAGEQFF
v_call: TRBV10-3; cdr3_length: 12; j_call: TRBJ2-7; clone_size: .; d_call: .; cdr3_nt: TGTGCCATCGGACAGGGAGGGAACGAGCAGTACTTC; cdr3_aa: CAIGQGGNEQYF
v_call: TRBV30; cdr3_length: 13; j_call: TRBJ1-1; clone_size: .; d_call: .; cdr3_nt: TGTGCCTGGAGTGTACAGGGAAGGACTGAAGCTTTCTTT; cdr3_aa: CAWSVQGRTEAFF
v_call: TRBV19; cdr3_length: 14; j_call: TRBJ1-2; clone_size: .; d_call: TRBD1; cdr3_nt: TGTGCCAGTAGACCCACGACAGGGGTCTATGGCTACACCTTC; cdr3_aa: CASRPTTGVYGYTF
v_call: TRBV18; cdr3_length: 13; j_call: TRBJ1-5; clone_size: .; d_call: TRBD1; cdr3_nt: TGTGCCAGCTCGGGACAGGGGGCTTGGCCCCAGCATTTT; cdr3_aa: CASSGQGAWPQHF
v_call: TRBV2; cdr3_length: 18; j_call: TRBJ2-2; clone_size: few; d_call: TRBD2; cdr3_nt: TGTGCCAGCAGTGAAGCCCGGGGGGAGCGGGTACAGGCCGGGGAGCTGTTTTTT; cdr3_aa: CASSEARGERVQAGELFF
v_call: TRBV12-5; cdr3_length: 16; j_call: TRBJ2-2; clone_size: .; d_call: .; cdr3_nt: TGTGCTAGTGGTTTGGACAGGCTATCGAACACCGGGGAGCTGTTTTTT; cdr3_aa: CASGLDRLSNTGELFF
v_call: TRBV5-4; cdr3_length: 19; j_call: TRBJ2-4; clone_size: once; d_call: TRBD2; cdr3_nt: TGTGCCAGCAGCCCCAATGGGACTAGCGGGGGTTTAGCCAAAAACATTCAGTACTTC; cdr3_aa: CASSPNGTSGGLAKNIQYF
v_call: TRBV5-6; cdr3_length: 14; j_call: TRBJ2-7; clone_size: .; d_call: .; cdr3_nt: TGTGCCAGCAGTTCTAGCTCAAAAACCTACGAGCAGTACTTC; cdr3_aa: CASSSSSKTYEQYF
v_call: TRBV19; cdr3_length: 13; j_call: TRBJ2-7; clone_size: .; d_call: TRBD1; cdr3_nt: TGTGCCAGTTCCCGGGACAGGGTATACGAGCAGTACTTC; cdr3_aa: CASSRDRVYEQYF
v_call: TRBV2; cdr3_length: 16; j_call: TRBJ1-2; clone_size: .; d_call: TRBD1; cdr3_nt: TGTGCCAGCAGTAGACAGGGGAATAACCTTAACTATGGCTACACCTTC; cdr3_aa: CASSRQGNNLNYGYTF
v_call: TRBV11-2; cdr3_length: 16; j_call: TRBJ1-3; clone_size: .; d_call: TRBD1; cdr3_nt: TGTGCCAGCAGCCAGAGGGACAGAAGCTCTGGAAACACCATATATTTT; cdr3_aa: CASSQRDRSSGNTIYF
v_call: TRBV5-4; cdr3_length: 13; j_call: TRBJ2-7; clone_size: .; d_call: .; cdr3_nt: TGTGCCAGCAGCCTCTGGACTGGCCACGAGCAGTACTTC; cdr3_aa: CASSLWTGHEQYF
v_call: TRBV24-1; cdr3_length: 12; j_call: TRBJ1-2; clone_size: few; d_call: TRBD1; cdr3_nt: TGTGCCACCACTGACAGGGGGTATGGCTACACCTTC; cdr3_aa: CATTDRGYGYTF
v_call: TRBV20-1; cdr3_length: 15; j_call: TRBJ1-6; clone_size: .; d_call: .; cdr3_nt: TGCAGTGCTAGTGAACTGACAGGAGAGGTTACACCCCTCCACTTT; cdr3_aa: CSASELTGEVTPLHF
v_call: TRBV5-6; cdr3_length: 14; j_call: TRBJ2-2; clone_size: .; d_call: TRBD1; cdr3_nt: TGTGCCAGCAATCTCGACAGGGGTACCGGGGAGCTGTTTTTT; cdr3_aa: CASNLDRGTGELFF
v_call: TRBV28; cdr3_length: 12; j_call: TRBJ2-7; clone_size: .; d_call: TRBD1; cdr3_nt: TGTGCCAGCAGCGGGACAGGGACCGAGCAGTACTTC; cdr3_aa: CASSGTGTEQYF
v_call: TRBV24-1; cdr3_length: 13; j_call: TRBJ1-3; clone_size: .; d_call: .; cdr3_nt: TGTGCCACCAGTGATTTGCAATCGGACACCATATATTTT; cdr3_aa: CATSDLQSDTIYF
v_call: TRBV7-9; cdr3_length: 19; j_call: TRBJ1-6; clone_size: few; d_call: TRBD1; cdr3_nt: TGTGCCAGCAGCTTTCGCGGGACAGGGGGGTCATCCTATAATTCACCCCTCCACTTT; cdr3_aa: CASSFRGTGGSSYNSPLHF
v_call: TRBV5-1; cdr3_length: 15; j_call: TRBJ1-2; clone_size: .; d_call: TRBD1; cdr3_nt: TGCGCCAGCAGCTTGGATGGACAGGGGGCGACCGGCTACACCTTC; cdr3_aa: CASSLDGQGATGYTF
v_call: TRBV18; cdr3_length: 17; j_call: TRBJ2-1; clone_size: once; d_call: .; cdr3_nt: TGTGCCAGCTCACCCCTGGGTGTTAGCGGAAAATACAATGAGCAGTTCTTC; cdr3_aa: CASSPLGVSGKYNEQFF
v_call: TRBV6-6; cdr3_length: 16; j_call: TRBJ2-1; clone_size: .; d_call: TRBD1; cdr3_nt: TGTGCCAGCAGTCGACCGGGACAGGGGGGTGGAGGTGAGCAGTTCTTC; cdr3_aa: CASSRPGQGGGGEQFF
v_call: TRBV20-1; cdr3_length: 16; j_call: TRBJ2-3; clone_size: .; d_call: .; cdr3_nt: TGCAGTGCTAGTGTGGCGGCGATAACTAGCACAGATACGCAGTATTTT; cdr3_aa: CSASVAAITSTDTQYF
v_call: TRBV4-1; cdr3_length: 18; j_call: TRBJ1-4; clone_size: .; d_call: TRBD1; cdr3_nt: TGCGCCAGCAGCCAAGTAATAACAGGGGGAGAGGTGAATGAAAAACTGTTTTTT; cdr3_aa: CASSQVITGGEVNEKLFF
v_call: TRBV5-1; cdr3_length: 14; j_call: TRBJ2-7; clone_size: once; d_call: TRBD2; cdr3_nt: TGCGCCAGCAGCCTTAGCGGGGGGGCCTACGAGCAGTACTTC; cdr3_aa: CASSLSGGAYEQYF
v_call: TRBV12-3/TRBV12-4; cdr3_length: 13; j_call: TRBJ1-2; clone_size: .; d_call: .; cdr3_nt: TGTGCCAGCAGCCGACCGGGGGAGGCTGGCTACACCTTC; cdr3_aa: CASSRPGEAGYTF
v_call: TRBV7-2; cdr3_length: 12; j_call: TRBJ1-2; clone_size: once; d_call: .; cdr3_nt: TGTGCCAGCAGCCCCGGGGGAGGAGGCTACACCTTC; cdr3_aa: CASSPGGGGYTF
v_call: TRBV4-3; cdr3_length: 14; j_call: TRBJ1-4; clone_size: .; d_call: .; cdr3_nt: TGCGCCAGCAGCCAAGACCGAACTTACGAAAAACTGTTTTTT; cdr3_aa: CASSQDRTYEKLFF
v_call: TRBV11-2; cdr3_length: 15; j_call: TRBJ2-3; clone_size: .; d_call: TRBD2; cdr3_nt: TGTGCCAGCAGCCCTAGCGGGGGGGCCGCAGATACGCAGTATTTT; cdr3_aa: CASSPSGGAADTQYF
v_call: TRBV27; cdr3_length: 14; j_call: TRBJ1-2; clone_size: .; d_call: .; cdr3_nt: TGTGCCAGCAGCCGGGGGGGGACCAACTATGGCTACACCTTC; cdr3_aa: CASSRGGTNYGYTF
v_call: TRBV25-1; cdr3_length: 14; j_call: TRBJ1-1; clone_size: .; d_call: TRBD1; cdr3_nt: TGTGCCAGCAGTCGACAGGGTTGGAACACTGAAGCTTTCTTT; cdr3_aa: CASSRQGWNTEAFF
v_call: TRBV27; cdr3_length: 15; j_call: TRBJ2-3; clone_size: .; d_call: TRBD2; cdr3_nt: TGTGCCAGCACACTTAGCGGGGACCTGCCCGGTACGCAGTATTTT; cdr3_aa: CASTLSGDLPGTQYF
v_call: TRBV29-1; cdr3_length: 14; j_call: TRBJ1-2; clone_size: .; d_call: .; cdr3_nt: TGCAGCGTGGGCGAACGGGGGGTAATCTATGGCTACACCTTC; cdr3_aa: CSVGERGVIYGYTF
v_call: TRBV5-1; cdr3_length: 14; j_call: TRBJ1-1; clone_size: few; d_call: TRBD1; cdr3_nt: TGCGCCAGCAGCTTGCCAGGGGGAAGCACTGAAGCTTTCTTT; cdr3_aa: CASSLPGGSTEAFF
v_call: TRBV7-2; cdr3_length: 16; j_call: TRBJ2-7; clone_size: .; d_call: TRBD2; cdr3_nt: TGTGCCAGCAGCTTAGCGGCGGAGCGGGGATACTACGAGCAGTACTTC; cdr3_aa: CASSLAAERGYYEQYF